The present T cell receptor (beta chain) was sequenced within a study of blood T cell repertoires in COVID-19. In the study overall: T cells, B-cell-depleted T cells, or PBMCs supplied cDNA or gDNA.

Seattle-derived patients entered the study during active infection and were followed longitudinally. Original methodology: By means of reference gene primer amplification, nucleated cell counts were estimated. Sequencing used immunoSEQ multiplex PCR; TCRdb keeps in-frame clones, though not all of them. V and J calls and clone size are copied from that table; D and trimming were computed from the DNA. This table has some 150,000 clones, 75% to 85% appearing once. The CDR3 extends over 13 amino acids. Germline CDR1 reads SGHTA; CDR2 reads FQGTGA. J was trimmed by 6 bases and V by 3 bases; bases with no gene match: 3.

This chain joins TRBV7-3 and TRBJ2-3; 7 bases fit TRBD2. Sample: peripheral blood. The origin of this receptor is a woman between 65 and 79 years old with COVID-19, enrolled during active disease. The CDR3 loop reads CASSFGGGDTQYF. In DNA, the CDR3 is TGTGCCAGCAGCTTTGGGGGAGGGGATACGCAGTATTTT.